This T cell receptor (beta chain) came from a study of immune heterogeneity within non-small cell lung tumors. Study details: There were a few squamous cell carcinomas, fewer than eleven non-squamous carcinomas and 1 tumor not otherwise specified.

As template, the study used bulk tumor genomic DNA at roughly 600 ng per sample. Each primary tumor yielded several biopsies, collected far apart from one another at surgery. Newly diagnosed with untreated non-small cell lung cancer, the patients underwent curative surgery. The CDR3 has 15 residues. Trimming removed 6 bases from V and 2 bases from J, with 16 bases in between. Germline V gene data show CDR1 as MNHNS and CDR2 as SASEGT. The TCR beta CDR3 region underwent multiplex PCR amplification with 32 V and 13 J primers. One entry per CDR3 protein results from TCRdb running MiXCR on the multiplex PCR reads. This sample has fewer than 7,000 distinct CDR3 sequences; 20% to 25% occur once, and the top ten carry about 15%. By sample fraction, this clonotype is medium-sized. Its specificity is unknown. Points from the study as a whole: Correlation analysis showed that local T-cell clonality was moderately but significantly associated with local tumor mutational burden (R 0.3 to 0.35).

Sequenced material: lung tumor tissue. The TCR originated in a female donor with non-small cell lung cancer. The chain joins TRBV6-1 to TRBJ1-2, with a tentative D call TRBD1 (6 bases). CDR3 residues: CASSLTSGTNYGYTF. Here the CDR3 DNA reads TGTGCCAGCAGCCTCACCTCCGGGACAAACTATGGCTACACCTTC.